This T cell receptor (beta chain) was profiled in a study of T cell repertoires in cytomegalovirus infection. Study details: Matching HLA type and CMV infection were both indicated by public TCR beta signatures.

Trimming removed 6 bases from V and 5 bases from J, with 20 bases in between. The CDR3 loop spans 15 amino acids. Per the germline V gene, CDR1 is DFQATT and CDR2 is SNEGSKA (reference sequence). TCRdb recomputed calls from the reads with MiXCR, one row per CDR3 protein. The repertoire holds around 260,000 distinct CDR3 sequences, with approximately 9% as singletons. The chain couples TRBV20-1 to TRBJ2-1, with D tentatively TRBD2 (6 bases). What was sequenced was PBMCs. The source of this sequence is a human donor in good health (CMV status not recorded). Some clones in this sample may be carry-over from other donors' samples. The CDR3 here is CSAQRLALLDNEQFF. CDR3 DNA: TGCAGTGCCCAGCGGCTAGCGTTACTTGACAATGAGCAGTTCTTC.